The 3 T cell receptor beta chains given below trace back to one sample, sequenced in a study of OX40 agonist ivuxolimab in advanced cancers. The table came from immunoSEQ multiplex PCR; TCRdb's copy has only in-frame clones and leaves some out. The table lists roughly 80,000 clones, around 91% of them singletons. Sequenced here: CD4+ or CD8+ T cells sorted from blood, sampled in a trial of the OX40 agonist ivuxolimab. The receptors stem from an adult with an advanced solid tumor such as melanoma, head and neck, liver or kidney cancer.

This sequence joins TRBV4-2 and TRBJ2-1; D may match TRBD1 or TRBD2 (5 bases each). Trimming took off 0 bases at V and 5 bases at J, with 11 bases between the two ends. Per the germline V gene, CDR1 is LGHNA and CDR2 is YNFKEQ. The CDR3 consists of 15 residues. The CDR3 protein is CASSQDGTQNNEQFF. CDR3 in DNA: TGTGCCAGCAGCCAAGATGGGACCCAAAACAATGAGCAGTTCTTC.

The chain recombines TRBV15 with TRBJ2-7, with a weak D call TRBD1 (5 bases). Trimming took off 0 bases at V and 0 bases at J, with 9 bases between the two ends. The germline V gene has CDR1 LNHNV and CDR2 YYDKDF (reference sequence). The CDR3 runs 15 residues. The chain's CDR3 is CATSRDLDSSYEQYF. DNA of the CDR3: TGTGCCACCAGCAGAGATCTAGACAGCTCCTACGAGCAGTACTTC.

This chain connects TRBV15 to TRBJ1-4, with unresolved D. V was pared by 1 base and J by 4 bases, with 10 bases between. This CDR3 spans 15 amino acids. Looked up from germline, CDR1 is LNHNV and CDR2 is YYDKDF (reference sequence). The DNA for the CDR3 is TGTGCCACCAGCAGAGGCACAGATTTTAATGAAAAACTGTTTTTT. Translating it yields CATSRGTDFNEKLFF. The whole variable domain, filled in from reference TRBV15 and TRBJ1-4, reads DAMVIQNPRYQVTQFGKPVTLSCSQTLNHNVMYWYQQKSSQAPKLLFHYYDKDFNNEADTPDNFQSRRPNTSFCFLDIRSPGLGDTAMYLCATSRGTDFNEKLFFGSGTQLSVL.